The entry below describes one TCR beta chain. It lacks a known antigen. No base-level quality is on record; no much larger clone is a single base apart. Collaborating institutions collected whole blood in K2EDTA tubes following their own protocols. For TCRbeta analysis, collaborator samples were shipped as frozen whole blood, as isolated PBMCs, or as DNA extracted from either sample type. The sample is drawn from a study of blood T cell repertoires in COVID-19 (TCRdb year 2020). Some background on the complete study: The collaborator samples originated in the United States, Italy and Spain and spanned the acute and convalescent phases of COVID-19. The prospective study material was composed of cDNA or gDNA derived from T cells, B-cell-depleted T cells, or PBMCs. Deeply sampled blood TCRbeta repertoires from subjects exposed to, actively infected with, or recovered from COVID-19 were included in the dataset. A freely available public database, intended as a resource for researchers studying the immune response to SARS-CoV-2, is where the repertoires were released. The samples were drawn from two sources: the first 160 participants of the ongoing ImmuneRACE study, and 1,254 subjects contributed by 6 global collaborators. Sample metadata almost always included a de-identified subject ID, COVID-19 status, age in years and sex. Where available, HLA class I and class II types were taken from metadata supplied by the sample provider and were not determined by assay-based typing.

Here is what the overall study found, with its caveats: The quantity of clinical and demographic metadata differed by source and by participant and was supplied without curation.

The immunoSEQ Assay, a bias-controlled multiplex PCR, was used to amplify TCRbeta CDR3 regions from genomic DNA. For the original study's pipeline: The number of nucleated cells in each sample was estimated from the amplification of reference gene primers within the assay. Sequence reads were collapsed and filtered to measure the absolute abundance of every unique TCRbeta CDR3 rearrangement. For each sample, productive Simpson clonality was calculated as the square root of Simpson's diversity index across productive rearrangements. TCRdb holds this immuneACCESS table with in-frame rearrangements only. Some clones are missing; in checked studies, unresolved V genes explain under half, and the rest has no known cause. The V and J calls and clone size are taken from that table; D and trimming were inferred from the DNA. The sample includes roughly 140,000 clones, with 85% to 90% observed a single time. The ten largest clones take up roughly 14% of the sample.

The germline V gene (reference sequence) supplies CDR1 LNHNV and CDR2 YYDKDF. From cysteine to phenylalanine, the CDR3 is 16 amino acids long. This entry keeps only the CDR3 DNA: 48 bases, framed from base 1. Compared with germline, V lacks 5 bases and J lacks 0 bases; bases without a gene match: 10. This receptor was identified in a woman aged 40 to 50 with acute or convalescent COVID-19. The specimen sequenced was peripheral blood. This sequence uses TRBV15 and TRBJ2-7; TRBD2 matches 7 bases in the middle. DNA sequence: TGTGCCACCAGCCCTTTCACCGGGACTAACTCCTACGAGCAGTACTTC. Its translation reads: CATSPFTGTNSYEQYF.